This T cell receptor beta chain was sequenced in a study of T cell responses to AZD1222 COVID-19 vaccine. Here immunoSEQ multiplex PCR was the method, and the copy in TCRdb shows in-frame clones only, minus some. The data show over 150,000 clones, with roughly 92% seen just once and 1.6% held by the top ten. The clonotype was recovered from an adult in good health. The material sequenced was peripheral blood, taken on day 0 of AZD1222 vaccination.

CDR3 sequence: CASSLAVDNYGYTF. CDR3 coding DNA: TGTGCCAGCAGCTTAGCTGTAGACAACTATGGCTACACCTTC. The V and J genes are TRBV7-2 and TRBJ1-2, with no clear D. From germline, CDR1 is SGHTA and CDR2 FQGNSA. Trimming pared 0 bases from V and 2 bases from J, leaving 7 bases between. This CDR3 region has 14 residues.